This TCR beta chain appears in the sequencing data of a study of T cell responses to AZD1222 COVID-19 vaccine (dated by TCRdb to about 2021). Study-level background: AZD1222 recipients whose second dose came at about 4 weeks and those whose second dose came at about 12 weeks were combined into one group, since spike-specific TCR depth and breadth did not differ between the two schedules. TCR sequencing covered about 230 trial participants: 200 to 210 given two doses of AZD1222 and 26 given two doses of MenACWY control vaccine. Trial participants were enrolled by age into 18-55, 56-69 and 70-plus year subgroups, with roughly 160, 29 and 62 TCR-sequenced participants respectively. What the work shows at the level of the full study, not this receptor alone: Reportedly, close to half of the unique spike-specific TCRs recognized epitopes lying outside the regions that are mutated in the B.1.351 and B.1.1.7 variants. Only 5 to 7 AZD1222 recipients were SARS-CoV-2 seropositive at baseline, limiting conclusions about previously exposed vaccinees. A significant rise in spike-specific TCR breadth and depth was observed after two AZD1222 doses relative to day 0 and relative to MenACWY recipients. Participants were mostly white British and included more females than males, and it was suggested by the authors that clonal diversity may have been underestimated. The 56-69-year group was small, and its depth increase did not reach significance, likely because of low power. The whole spike protein was spanned by vaccine-associated CD4 TCRs, and dominant responses were seen in regions 160-218 and 743-854. Because no day 14 peak-response samples were available, the repertoires could be characterized only after the peak T cell response.

A note on this clone: No antigen is known for it. Base quality data are lacking; no much larger clone is found one base away.

The CDR3 regions of human TCRbeta chains were subjected to immunosequencing. In the source study's methods: Repertoire TCRs were checked for matches against a reference library of SARS-CoV-2-specific TCRs that had been generated using the MIRA antigen-specificity platform. Breadth was defined as the fraction of unique TCRs that were SARS-CoV-2-associated. Depth was defined as the fraction of total T cells that were SARS-CoV-2-associated. Using the MIRA data, each spike-specific TCR was mapped to the spike region that the TCR reacts to and placed in a CD4 or CD8 class. Log10-transformed breadth and depth values were compared by one-way ANOVA with Sidak's multiple comparisons tests. The immuneACCESS repertoire file appears here via TCRdb, limited to in-frame rearrangements. These files lack a portion of the clones; in checked studies, under half of the deficit traces to unresolved V genes, and the cause of the others is not known. The DNA was the basis for D and trimming; V, J and clone size are from that table. The sample profile shows about 120,000 clones; around nine tenths of them were found once. The top ten hold approximately 4.8% of the sample.

The label giving this sample's time point can be read as: baseline before first vaccination. Vaccinee samples were obtained from the UK trials COV001 and COV002, which included a single-blind randomized controlled phase 2/3 trial of AZD1222 (ChAdOx1 nCoV-19) in healthy adults. Trial participant PBMC samples were collected at day 0 and day 28 after the second dose for TCRbeta chain sequencing. V was cut back by 4 bases and J by 3 bases, leaving a gap of 13 bases between them. Including the terminal cysteine and phenylalanine, the CDR3 comprises 15 residues. Only the CDR3 part of the read is kept: 45 bases, read in frame from the first base. Based on the germline V gene (reference sequence), the CDR1 and CDR2 sequences are SGHKS and YYEKEE.

The source of this sequence is an adult in good health. Sample: peripheral blood, taken on day 0 of AZD1222 vaccination. The sequence is built from TRBV5-5 and TRBJ1-4; TRBD1 might be the D gene, on 5 matching bases. DNA sequence: TGTGCCAGCAGCCCCCCGGGGCAGTCTAATGAAAAACTGTTTTTT. Its protein product is CASSPPGQSNEKLFF.